This T cell receptor beta chain stems from a study of molecular identifiers for immune sequencing clone quantification. Notes on this clonotype: The final CDR3 position lacks the conserved phenylalanine or tryptophan, pointing to a likely read error.

The CDR3 is made up of 15 amino acids. Trimming removed 3 bases from V and 1 base from J; junction bases left unmatched: 3. Germline V gene data show CDR1 as LNHDA and CDR2 as SQIVND (reference sequence). TCRdb reprocessed the PCR reads with MiXCR, giving one entry per CDR3 protein. The sample gives about 630,000 distinct CDR3 sequences, around 25% of which show up once; about 0.84% is in the top ten. The chain recombines TRBV19 with TRBJ2-3, with TRBD1 identical over 8 bases. The TCR comes from a human donor in good health. Some libraries in this study had Jurkat cell RNA spiked in. Sequencing was carried out using naive CD8+ T cells from blood, with Jurkat cell RNA spiked in. Subset reported: FACS-sorted CD8+CD4-CCR7+CD45RA+ naive T cells. In DNA form, the CDR3 reads TGTGCCAGTAGTATTGGACAGGGCGGCACAGATACGCAGTATTTA. It translates to CASSIGQGGTDTQYL.